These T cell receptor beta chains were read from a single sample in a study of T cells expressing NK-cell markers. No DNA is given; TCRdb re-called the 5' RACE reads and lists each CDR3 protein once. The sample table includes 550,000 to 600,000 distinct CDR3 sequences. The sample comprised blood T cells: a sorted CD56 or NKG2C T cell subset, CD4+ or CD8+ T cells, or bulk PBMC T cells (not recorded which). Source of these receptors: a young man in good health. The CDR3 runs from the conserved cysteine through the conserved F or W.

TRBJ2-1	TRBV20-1	CSAPGLLNEQFF
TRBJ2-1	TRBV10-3	CAIRPGLAAYNEQFF
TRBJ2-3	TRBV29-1	CSGRDTLTDTQYF
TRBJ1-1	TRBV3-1	CASSQAQTANTEAFF
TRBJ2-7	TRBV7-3	CASSHGSSYEQYF
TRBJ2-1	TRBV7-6	CASGTSGRLNEQFF
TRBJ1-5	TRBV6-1	CASTFARDTFQPQHF
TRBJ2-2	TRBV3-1	CASKRAGFMGGEVLRIAGELFF
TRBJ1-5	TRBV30	CAWRGPYRGFQPQHF
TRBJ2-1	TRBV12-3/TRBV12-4	CASSQGLAGNEQFF
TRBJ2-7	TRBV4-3	CASSQEFRTGLDEQYF
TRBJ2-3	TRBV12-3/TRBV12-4	CASSSSGRFDTQYF
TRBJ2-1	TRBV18	CASSRQRENHNEQFF
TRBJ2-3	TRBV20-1	CSARDGTSGHENTQYF
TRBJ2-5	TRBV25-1	CASSDKGGYQETQYF
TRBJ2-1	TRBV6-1	CASRIGTSGYYYNEQFF
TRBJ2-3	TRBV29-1	CSVEDVRSTIFVPDTQYF
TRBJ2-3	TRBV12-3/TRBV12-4	CASSLAGLSTDTQYF
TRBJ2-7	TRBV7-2	CASSLAGLAGGREQYF
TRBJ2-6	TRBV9	CASSVSELVRANVLTF
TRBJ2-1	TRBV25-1	CASSELKASTGINEQFF
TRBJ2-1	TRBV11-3	CASSLGALAGGYNEQFF
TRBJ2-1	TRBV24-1	CATSWDNEQFF
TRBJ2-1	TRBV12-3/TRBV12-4	CASSLAVSGIQFF
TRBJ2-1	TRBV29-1	CRGPGTETGFNEQFF
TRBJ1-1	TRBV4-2	CASSLNFNDEAFF